This T cell receptor beta chain originates from a study of blood T cell repertoires in COVID-19. The overall study: Samples of COVID-19 (acute and convalescent) were obtained from the United States, Italy and Spain. The analysed material was cDNA or gDNA that came from T cells, B-cell-depleted T cells, or PBMCs.

In the authors' workflow: Estimated nucleated cell counts came from reference gene primer amplification. Clones were read by immunoSEQ multiplex PCR, and TCRdb kept only the in-frame ones, dropping some. V, J and clone size are those of that table, while D and trimming were read from the DNA. The sample gives around 300,000 clones, 80% to 90% of which show up once; 8% to 13% is in the top ten. Trimming took 0 bases from V and 2 from J, leaving 11 bases between them. Germline V gene lookup returns CDR1 MNHEY and CDR2 SVGAGI. The CDR3 loop spans 16 amino acids. The V call is TRBV6-5, the J call TRBJ2-4; TRBD2 might be the D (6 bases). The sequenced sample consisted of peripheral blood. The clonotype comes from a woman in her sixties or seventies with acute or convalescent COVID-19. The CDR3 loop reads CASSYSIAGSKNIQYF. CDR3 in DNA: TGTGCCAGCAGTTACTCGATTGCGGGGTCCAAAAACATTCAGTACTTC.